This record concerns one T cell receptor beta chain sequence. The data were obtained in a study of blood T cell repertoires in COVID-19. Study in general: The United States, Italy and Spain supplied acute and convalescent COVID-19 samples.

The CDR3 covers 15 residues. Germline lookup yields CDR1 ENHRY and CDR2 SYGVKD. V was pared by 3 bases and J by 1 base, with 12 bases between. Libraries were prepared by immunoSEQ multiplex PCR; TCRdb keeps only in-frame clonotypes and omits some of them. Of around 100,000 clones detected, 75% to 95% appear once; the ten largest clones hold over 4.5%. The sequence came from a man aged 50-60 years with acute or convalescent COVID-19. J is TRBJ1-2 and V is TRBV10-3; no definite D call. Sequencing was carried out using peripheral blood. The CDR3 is CAISDLGAGNYGYTF. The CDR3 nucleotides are TGTGCCATCAGTGACCTGGGCGCTGGTAACTATGGCTACACCTTC.